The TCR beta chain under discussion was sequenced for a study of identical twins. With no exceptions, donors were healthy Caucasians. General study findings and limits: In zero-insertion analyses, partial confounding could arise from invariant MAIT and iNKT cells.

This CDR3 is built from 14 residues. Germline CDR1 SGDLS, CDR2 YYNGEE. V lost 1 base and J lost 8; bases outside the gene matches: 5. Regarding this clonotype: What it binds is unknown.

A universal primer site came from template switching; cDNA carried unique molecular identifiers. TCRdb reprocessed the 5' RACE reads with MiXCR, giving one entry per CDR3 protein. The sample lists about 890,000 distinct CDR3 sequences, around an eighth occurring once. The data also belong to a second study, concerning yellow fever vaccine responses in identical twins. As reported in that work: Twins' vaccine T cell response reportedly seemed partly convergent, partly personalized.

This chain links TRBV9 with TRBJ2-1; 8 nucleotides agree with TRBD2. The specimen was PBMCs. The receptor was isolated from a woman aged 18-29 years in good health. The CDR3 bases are TGTGCCAGCAGCGTACTGGCGGGAGGATATGAGCAGTTCTTC. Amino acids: CASSVLAGGYEQFF. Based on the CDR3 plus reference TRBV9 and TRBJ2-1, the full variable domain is DSGVTQTPKHLITATGQRVTLRCSPRSGDLSVYWYQQSLDQGLQFLIQYYNGEERAKGNILERFSAQQFPDLHSELNLSSLELGDSALYFCASSVLAGGYEQFFGPGTRLTVL.